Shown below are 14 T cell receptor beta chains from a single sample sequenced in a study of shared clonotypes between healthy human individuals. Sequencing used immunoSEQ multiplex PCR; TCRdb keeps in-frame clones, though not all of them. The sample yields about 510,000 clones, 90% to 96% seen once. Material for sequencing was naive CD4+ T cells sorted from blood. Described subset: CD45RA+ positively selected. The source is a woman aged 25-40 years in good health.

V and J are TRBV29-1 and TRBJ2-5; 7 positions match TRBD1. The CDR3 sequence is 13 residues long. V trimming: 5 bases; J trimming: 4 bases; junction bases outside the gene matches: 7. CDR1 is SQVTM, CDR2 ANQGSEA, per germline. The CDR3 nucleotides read TGCAGCGTTACCAGGACAGGAGGAGAGACCCAGTACTTC. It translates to CSVTRTGGETQYF.

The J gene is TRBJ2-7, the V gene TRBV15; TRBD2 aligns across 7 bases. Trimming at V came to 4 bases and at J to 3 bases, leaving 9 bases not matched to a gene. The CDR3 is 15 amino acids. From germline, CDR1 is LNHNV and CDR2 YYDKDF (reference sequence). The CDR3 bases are TGTGCCACCAGCACCTGGACTAGTACTCGCTACGAGCAGTACTTC. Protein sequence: CATSTWTSTRYEQYF.

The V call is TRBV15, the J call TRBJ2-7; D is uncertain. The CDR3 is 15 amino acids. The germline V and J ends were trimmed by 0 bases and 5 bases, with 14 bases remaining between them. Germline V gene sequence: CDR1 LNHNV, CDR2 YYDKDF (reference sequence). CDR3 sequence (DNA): TGTGCCACCAGCAGAGACACCCGTCAGAAGCACGAGCAGTACTTC. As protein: CATSRDTRQKHEQYF.

In DNA form, the CDR3 reads TGTGCCTGGAGTGTAGACTATGGCTACACCTTC. Translated, it gives CAWSVDYGYTF. The V and J genes are TRBV30 and TRBJ1-2; D is undetermined. Trimming pared 0 bases from V and 3 bases from J, leaving 2 bases between. CDR1 and CDR2 from the germline V gene are GTSNPN and SVGIG (reference sequence). The CDR3 extends over 11 amino acids.

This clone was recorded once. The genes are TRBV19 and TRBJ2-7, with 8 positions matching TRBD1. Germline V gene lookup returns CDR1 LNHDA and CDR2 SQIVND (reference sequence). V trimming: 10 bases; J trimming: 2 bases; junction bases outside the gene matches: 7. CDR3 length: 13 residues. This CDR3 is CATKRQGTYEQYF. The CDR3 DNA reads TGTGCCACCAAACGACAGGGGACCTACGAGCAGTACTTC. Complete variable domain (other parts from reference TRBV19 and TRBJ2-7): DGGITQSPKYLFRKEGQNVTLSCEQNLNHDAMYWYRQDPGQGLRLIYYSQIVNDFQKGDIAEGYSVSREKKESFPLTVTSAQKNPTAFYLCATKRQGTYEQYFGPGTRLTVT.

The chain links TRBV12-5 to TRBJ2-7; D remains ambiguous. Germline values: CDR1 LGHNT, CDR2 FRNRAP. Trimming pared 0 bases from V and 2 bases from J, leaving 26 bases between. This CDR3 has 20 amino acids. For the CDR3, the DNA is TGTGCTAGTGGTTTGGTACTCCCTCAGGCTTTCGGCGGCCAGACCTACGAGCAGTACTTC. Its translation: CASGLVLPQAFGGQTYEQYF.

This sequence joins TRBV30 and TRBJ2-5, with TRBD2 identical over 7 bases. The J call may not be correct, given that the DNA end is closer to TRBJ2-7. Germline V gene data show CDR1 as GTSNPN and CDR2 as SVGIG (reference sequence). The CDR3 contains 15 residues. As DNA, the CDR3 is TGTGCCTGGGGGGGAGGGCGCGAGAGTGCCTACGAGCAGTACTTC. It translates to CAWGGGRESAYEQYF.

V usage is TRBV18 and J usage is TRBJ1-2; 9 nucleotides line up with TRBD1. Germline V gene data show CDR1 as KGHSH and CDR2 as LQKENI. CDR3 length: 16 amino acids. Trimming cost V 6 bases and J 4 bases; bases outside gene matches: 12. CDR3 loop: CASSPGRDREGYGYTF. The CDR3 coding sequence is TGTGCCAGCTCCCCCGGCCGGGACAGGGAGGGCTATGGCTACACCTTC.

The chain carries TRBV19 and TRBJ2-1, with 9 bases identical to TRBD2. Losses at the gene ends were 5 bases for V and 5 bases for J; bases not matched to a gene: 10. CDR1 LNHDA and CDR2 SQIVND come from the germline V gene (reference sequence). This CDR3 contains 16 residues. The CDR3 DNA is TGTGCCAGTAGTCCCCTCGGGCGGGAGGGCCACAATGAGCAGTTCTTC. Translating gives CASSPLGREGHNEQFF.

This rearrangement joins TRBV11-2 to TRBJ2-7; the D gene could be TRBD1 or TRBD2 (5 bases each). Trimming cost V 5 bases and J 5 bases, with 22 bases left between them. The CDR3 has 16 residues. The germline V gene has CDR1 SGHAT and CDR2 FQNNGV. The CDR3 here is CASSPRPGLYIHEQYF. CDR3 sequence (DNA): TGTGCCAGCAGCCCCCGGCCGGGGCTGTACATCCACGAGCAGTACTTC.

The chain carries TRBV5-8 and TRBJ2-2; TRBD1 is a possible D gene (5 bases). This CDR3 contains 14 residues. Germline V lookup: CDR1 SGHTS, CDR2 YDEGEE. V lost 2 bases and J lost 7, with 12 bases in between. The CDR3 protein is CASSLQVYGGELFF. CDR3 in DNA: TGTGCCAGCAGCTTACAGGTGTATGGCGGGGAGCTGTTTTTT.

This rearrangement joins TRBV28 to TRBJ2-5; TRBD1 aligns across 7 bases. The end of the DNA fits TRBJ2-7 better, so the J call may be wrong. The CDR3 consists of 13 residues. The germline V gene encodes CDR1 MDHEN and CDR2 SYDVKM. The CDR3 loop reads CASRGQPEYEQYF. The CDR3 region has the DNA TGTGCCAGCAGGGGACAGCCGGAATACGAGCAGTACTTC.

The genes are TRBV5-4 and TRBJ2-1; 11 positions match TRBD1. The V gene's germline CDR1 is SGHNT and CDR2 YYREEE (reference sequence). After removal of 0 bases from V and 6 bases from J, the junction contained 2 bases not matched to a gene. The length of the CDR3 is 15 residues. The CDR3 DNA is TGTGCCAGCAGCTTGGCCGGGACAGGGGGCAATGAGCAGTTCTTC. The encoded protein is CASSLAGTGGNEQFF.

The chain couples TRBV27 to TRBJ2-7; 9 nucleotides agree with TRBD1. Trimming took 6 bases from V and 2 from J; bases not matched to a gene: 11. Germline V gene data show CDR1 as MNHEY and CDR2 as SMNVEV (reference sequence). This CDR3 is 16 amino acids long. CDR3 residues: CASSKLPGQGTYEQYF. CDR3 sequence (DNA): TGTGCCAGCAGCAAATTACCGGGACAGGGAACCTACGAGCAGTACTTC.